The 32 T cell receptor beta chains given below trace back to one sample, sequenced in a study of blood T cell repertoires in COVID-19. The protocol was immunoSEQ multiplex PCR, while the TCRdb copy is restricted to in-frame clones and leaves out a portion. This table has roughly 100,000 clones, roughly 82% appearing once. Sequenced: peripheral blood. The receptors were sampled from a man older than 75 with acute or convalescent COVID-19.

V usage is TRBV3-1 (or the pseudogene TRBV3-2) and J usage is TRBJ2-7; D perhaps matches TRBD1 (5 bases). CDR3 length equals 16 residues. Germline assignment: CDR1 LGHDT and CDR2 YNNKEL (reference sequence). Between the trimmed V and J ends, which lost 0 bases and 7 bases, there was a span of 19 bases. CDR3 nucleotides: TGTGCCAGCAGCCAAGATCAAAGGGGCGCAGTTCGAGAGCAGTACTTC. It specifies CASSQDQRGAVREQYF.

The chain joins TRBV7-9 to TRBJ2-3; D not certain. The germline V gene has CDR1 SEHNR and CDR2 FQNEAQ (reference sequence). Trimming took 5 bases from V and 8 from J, leaving 11 bases between them. CDR3 size: 12 residues. CDR3: CASSPGEATQYF. CDR3 DNA: TGTGCCAGCAGCCCCGGTGAGGCTACGCAGTATTTT. Full variable domain (missing parts from reference TRBV7-9 and TRBJ2-3): DTGVSQNPRHKITKRGQNVTFRCDPISEHNRLYWYRQTLGQGPEFLTYFQNEAQLEKSRLLSDRFSAERPKGSFSTLEIQRTEQGDSAMYLCASSPGEATQYFGPGTRLTVL.

The CDR3 loop reads CASSMAVYNEQFF. The CDR3 region has the DNA TGTGCCAGTAGTATGGCGGTTTACAATGAGCAGTTCTTC. The chain has TRBV19 and TRBJ2-1; D is undetermined. CDR3 length equals 13 residues. Germline V gene lookup returns CDR1 LNHDA and CDR2 SQIVND (reference sequence). V was trimmed by 3 bases and J by 4 bases, leaving 7 bases between them.

J is TRBJ2-5 and V is TRBV19; 10 nucleotides line up with TRBD2. This CDR3 region has 16 residues. J lost 4 bases, V lost 2 bases, and 7 bases had no gene match. Germline CDR1 is LNHDA and CDR2 is SQIVND (reference sequence). The chain's CDR3 is CASSIIASGGGETQYF. Here the CDR3 DNA reads TGTGCCAGTAGTATAATCGCTAGCGGGGGAGGAGAGACCCAGTACTTC. The full variable domain, in which reference TRBV19 and TRBJ2-5 provide the parts outside the CDR3, is DGGITQSPKYLFRKEGQNVTLSCEQNLNHDAMYWYRQDPGQGLRLIYYSQIVNDFQKGDIAEGYSVSREKKESFPLTVTSAQKNPTAFYLCASSIIASGGGETQYFGPGTRLLVL.

This chain uses TRBV27 with TRBJ2-7; no reliable D call. CDR3 size: 14 residues. Germline V gene data show CDR1 as MNHEY and CDR2 as SMNVEV (reference sequence). V was clipped by 2 bases and J by 0 bases, with 8 bases between them. The CDR3: CASSLTRNSYEQYF. CDR3 bases: TGTGCCAGCAGTTTAACCAGGAACTCCTACGAGCAGTACTTC.

The chain combines TRBV7-2 with TRBJ2-7; D might be TRBD1 (6 bases). This CDR3 has 16 residues. V dropped 5 bases and J dropped 0 bases, with 17 bases sitting between them. The germline CDR1 and CDR2 sequences are SGHTA and FQGNSA. CDR3 region: CASSPNRQVSSYEQYF. The CDR3, as DNA: TGTGCCAGCAGCCCAAACCGACAGGTTAGCTCCTACGAGCAGTACTTC. Full variable domain (outside the CDR3, taken from reference TRBV7-2 and TRBJ2-7): GAGVSQSPSNKVTEKGKDVELRCDPISGHTALYWYRQSLGQGLEFLIYFQGNSAPDKSGLPSDRFSAERTGGSVSTLTIQRTQQEDSAVYLCASSPNRQVSSYEQYFGPGTRLTVT.

CDR3 amino acids: CASSQQGATNEKLFF. The CDR3 DNA sequence: TGCGCCAGCAGCCAACAGGGTGCAACTAATGAAAAACTGTTTTTT. This rearrangement joins TRBV4-3 to TRBJ1-4; tentative D call: TRBD1 (5 bases). The V gene lost 2 bases and the J gene lost 0 bases, with 7 bases spanning the gap. CDR1 LGHNA and CDR2 YSLEER come from the germline V gene. The CDR3 has 15 residues.

The chain joins TRBV7-8 to TRBJ1-6; D remains ambiguous. From germline, CDR1 is SGHVS and CDR2 FQNEAQ. V lost 5 bases and J lost 11, with 10 bases in between. The CDR3 has 12 amino acids. CDR3 in DNA: TGTGCCAGCAGCCAAACAGTCCCACCCCTCCACTTT. It translates to CASSQTVPPLHF.

This clone was seen more than once but under ten times. The chain is built from TRBV27 and TRBJ1-1, with 8 bases matching TRBD1. The CDR3 consists of 15 residues. The germline gives CDR1 MNHEY, CDR2 SMNVEV (reference sequence). Germline trimming cut 4 bases from V and 4 bases from J; bases unmatched to any gene: 8. The CDR3 DNA reads TGTGCCAGCAGTTCCTCCCCGACAGGGGTCACTGAAGCTTTCTTT. Its translation: CASSSSPTGVTEAFF.

V usage is TRBV9 and J usage is TRBJ1-1; D not certain. The germline V gene has CDR1 SGDLS and CDR2 YYNGEE. The CDR3 has 14 amino acids. V lost 2 bases, J lost 4 bases, and 12 bases lay in between. This CDR3 is CASSVSPSPTEAFF. The CDR3 DNA follows: TGTGCCAGCAGCGTTAGTCCTAGTCCCACTGAAGCTTTCTTT.

This rearrangement joins TRBV15 to TRBJ1-1, with D possibly TRBD1 on 6 matching bases. Germline V gene data show CDR1 as LNHNV and CDR2 as YYDKDF (reference sequence). This CDR3 has 17 residues. The germline V and J ends were trimmed by 1 base and 4 bases, with 19 bases remaining between them. The DNA for the CDR3 is TGTGCCACCAGCAGAGCGGGGGCGGGGGGGAAGACCACTGAAGCTTTCTTT. This translates into CATSRAGAGGKTTEAFF.

The chain carries TRBV28 and TRBJ2-1, with TRBD2 identical over 9 bases. In germline, CDR1 is MDHEN, CDR2 SYDVKM. This CDR3 spans 15 amino acids. J was trimmed by 8 bases and V by 5 bases; bases with no gene match: 10. The CDR3 loop is CASSPPGAGGYEQFF. CDR3 in DNA: TGTGCCAGCAGTCCCCCGGGAGCGGGAGGCTATGAGCAGTTCTTC.

V is TRBV4-1 and J is TRBJ1-3; D might be TRBD1 (5 bases). Deletions cut 7 bases from V and 1 base from J, with 11 bases between. CDR1 MGHRA and CDR2 YSYEKL come from the germline V gene. The CDR3 spans 14 residues. CDR3 DNA sequence: TGCGCCAGCAATCCTACAGGTTCTGGAAACACCATATATTTT. This gives the protein CASNPTGSGNTIYF.

The chain is built from TRBV5-1 and TRBJ1-2, with 9 bases aligning to TRBD1. Per germline, CDR1 SGHRS and CDR2 YFSETQ. This CDR3 has 15 residues. J lost 2 bases, V lost 3 bases, and 5 bases had no gene match. CDR3 protein: CASSSRTGENYGYTF. The CDR3, as DNA: TGCGCCAGCAGCTCTCGGACAGGGGAGAACTATGGCTACACCTTC.

J is TRBJ1-6 and V is TRBV3-1 (or the pseudogene TRBV3-2), with TRBD1 as a possible D gene (6 bases). V lost 4 bases and J 0 bases, leaving 13 bases between the germline ends. Germline CDR1 is LGHDT and CDR2 is YNNKEL (reference sequence). The CDR3 loop spans 17 amino acids. As DNA, the CDR3 is TGTGCCAGCAGCCTCAAGACAGGAAGCTCCTATAATTCACCCCTCCACTTT. Amino acids: CASSLKTGSSYNSPLHF.

The sample holds one count of this clone. The V and J genes are TRBV19 and TRBJ1-4; D perhaps matches TRBD1 (5 bases). V was clipped by 3 bases and J by 0 bases, with 14 bases between them. From germline, CDR1 is LNHDA and CDR2 SQIVND (reference sequence). CDR3 length: 17 amino acids. CDR3 in amino acids: CASSISGGGTTNEKLFF. The DNA for the CDR3 is TGTGCCAGTAGTATTTCCGGGGGAGGTACAACTAATGAAAAACTGTTTTTT.

CDR3 in amino acids: CASSPLTGKDGYTF. CDR3 nucleotides: TGTGCCAGCAGCCCCTTGACAGGGAAGGACGGCTACACCTTC. The rearrangement joins TRBV9 to TRBJ1-2, with 7 bases aligning to TRBD1. The CDR3 contains 14 residues. Germline CDR1 is SGDLS and CDR2 is YYNGEE. The J segment lost 8 bases and the V segment lost 4 bases, leaving 11 bases of the junction unmatched.

For the CDR3, the DNA is TGTGCCAGCAGCCCTTATCCCCTAACAGGGGGCCACTCCTACGAGCAGTACTTC. It encodes CASSPYPLTGGHSYEQYF. The chain links TRBV28 to TRBJ2-7; 9 bases agree with TRBD1. Looked up from germline, CDR1 is MDHEN and CDR2 is SYDVKM. The CDR3 is 18 residues long. The ends lost 6 bases at V and 0 bases at J; junction bases unmatched: 15.

The chain has TRBV9 and TRBJ1-2; TRBD1 matches at 8 bases. The CDR3 has 15 residues. Looked up from germline, CDR1 is SGDLS and CDR2 is YYNGEE. J was trimmed by 8 bases and V by 0 bases; bases with no gene match: 9. CDR3: CASSVGQGRGRGYTF. DNA for the CDR3: TGTGCCAGCAGCGTAGGACAGGGGCGTGGAAGGGGCTACACCTTC.

This clone was detected a few times. V gene TRBV7-2 combines with J gene TRBJ2-5, with a possible D match to TRBD1 (6 bases). Per the germline V gene, CDR1 is SGHTA and CDR2 is FQGNSA. The germline V and J ends were trimmed by 3 bases and 5 bases, with 10 bases remaining between them. The CDR3 runs to 13 residues. CDR3 sequence (DNA): TGTGCCAGCAGCTTCTGGGGGCTGGAGACCCAGTACTTC. Translating it yields CASSFWGLETQYF.

This chain links TRBV19 with TRBJ2-2, with 11 bases aligning to TRBD2. The CDR3 sequence is 17 residues long. V trimming: 5 bases; J trimming: 4 bases; junction bases outside the gene matches: 9. Germline V gene sequence: CDR1 LNHDA, CDR2 SQIVND (reference sequence). The CDR3 here is CASSSIAGGLGTGELFF. For the CDR3, the DNA is TGTGCCAGTAGTTCGATAGCGGGGGGGCTTGGCACCGGGGAGCTGTTTTTT.

This rearrangement joins TRBV28 to TRBJ2-7; tentative D call: TRBD2 (6 bases). The germline V gene has CDR1 MDHEN and CDR2 SYDVKM. Trimming took off 6 bases at V and 4 bases at J, with 10 bases between the two ends. The CDR3 length is 12 residues. The CDR3 sequence is CASRGTVYEQYF. As DNA, the CDR3 is TGTGCCAGCAGGGGGACTGTTTACGAGCAGTACTTC.

DNA of the CDR3: TGTGCCAGCAGGGAGACGGTAGCAACCTACGAGCAGTACTTC. Protein: CASRETVATYEQYF. The V and J genes are TRBV28 and TRBJ2-7; the D is unclear. V shed 6 bases and J shed 2 bases, with 14 bases lying between them. In germline, CDR1 is MDHEN, CDR2 SYDVKM. This CDR3 has 14 residues.

The chain uses TRBV29-1 and TRBJ2-7, with D maybe TRBD2 (5 bases). V was trimmed by 7 bases and J by 1 base, leaving 11 bases between them. The CDR3 totals 12 residues. Germline CDR1 is SQVTM and CDR2 is ANQGSEA. DNA of the CDR3: TGCAGCGGAGGGTTTGGGTCCTACGAGCAGTACTTC. Its protein is CSGGFGSYEQYF.

This chain uses TRBV12-3 or TRBV12-4 with TRBJ1-5, with D hard to call. This CDR3 is built from 13 residues. With 7 bases removed from V and 2 bases from J, the gap between germline ends came to 9 bases. The CDR3 nucleotides read TGTGCCAGCACCTTTAATGGCAATCAGCCCCAGCATTTT. It is translated as CASTFNGNQPQHF.

This chain joins TRBV24-1 and TRBJ1-1, with 10 positions matching TRBD1. The germline V gene encodes CDR1 KGHDR and CDR2 SFDVKD. This CDR3 is built from 13 residues. Germline trimming cut 11 bases from V and 1 base from J; bases unmatched to any gene: 3. In nucleotides, the CDR3 is TGTGCCATTAGACAGGGGGCGAACACTGAAGCTTTCTTT. This translates into CAIRQGANTEAFF.

This chain uses TRBV2 with TRBJ2-6; possible D gene TRBD1, 6 bases. V dropped 8 bases and J dropped 1 base, with 18 bases sitting between them. Germline lookup yields CDR1 SNHLY and CDR2 FYNNEI. CDR3 length: 17 residues. The CDR3 here is CASGRQVNVSGANVLTF. The DNA of the CDR3 is TGTGCCAGCGGCCGACAGGTAAATGTTTCTGGGGCCAACGTCCTGACTTTC.

V and J are TRBV30 and TRBJ2-5, with a possible D match to TRBD1 (6 bases). CDR1 is GTSNPN and CDR2 is SVGIG in the germline V gene (reference sequence). The V and J ends lost 0 bases and 9 bases respectively, with 17 bases between them. The CDR3 length is 14 residues. The CDR3 DNA sequence: TGTGCCTGGAGTGTAGAGCTCAGGGGTGGGTCCCAGTACTTC. It encodes CAWSVELRGGSQYF.

The chain is built from TRBV30 and TRBJ2-2, with D possibly being TRBD2 (5 bases). CDR3 length equals 14 residues. V was clipped by 3 bases and J by 1 base, with 9 bases between them. CDR1 and CDR2 (germline): GTSNPN, SVGIG (reference sequence). The CDR3 DNA follows: TGTGCCTGGAGACCAAGCGGGAACACCGGGGAGCTGTTTTTT. Encoded protein: CAWRPSGNTGELFF.

The chain is built from TRBV5-5 and TRBJ1-2; the D gene is possibly TRBD1 (5 bases). The CDR3 has 15 residues. Germline V CDR1 and CDR2: SGHKS, YYEKEE (reference sequence). Trimming took 3 bases from V and 2 from J, leaving 14 bases between them. CDR3 protein: CASSSLSGTNYGYTF. CDR3 bases: TGTGCCAGCAGCTCCCTCAGCGGGACGAACTATGGCTACACCTTC.

This clone was found a few times. This rearrangement joins TRBV15 to TRBJ2-2; D might be TRBD2 (5 bases). The CDR3 is 13 amino acids. V was trimmed by 1 base and J by 7 bases, leaving 7 bases between them. CDR1 is LNHNV, CDR2 YYDKDF, per germline (reference sequence). The chain's CDR3 is CATSRAAGGELFF. The CDR3 DNA is TGTGCCACCAGCAGAGCCGCGGGCGGGGAGCTGTTTTTT.

CDR3: CASSRGTDSSYNSPLHF. DNA of the CDR3: TGTGCCAGCAGCCGAGGGACAGACAGCTCCTATAATTCACCCCTCCACTTT. The V and J genes are TRBV5-5 and TRBJ1-6, with 7 bases fitting TRBD1. CDR1 and CDR2 from the germline V gene are SGHKS and YYEKEE (reference sequence). Trimming cost V 4 bases and J 0 bases; bases outside gene matches: 7. The CDR3 contains 17 residues.